These T cell receptor beta chains were read from a single sample in a study of blood T cell repertoires in COVID-19. Some clones are missing from TCRdb's copy, which holds only in-frame ones; the method was immunoSEQ multiplex PCR. Among approximately 400,000 clones listed, about 90% were seen once. Specimen: peripheral blood. Source of these receptors: a middle-aged man with acute or convalescent COVID-19. Both conserved end residues are trimmed from each CDR3. Fields, in order: V gene, D gene, CDR3 protein. A D gene is named only where the DNA matches it firmly.

>TRBV10-3|TRBD2
AIRGGSTSGGNTDTQY
>TRBV4-1|TRBD2
ASSQQEGGGTADTKQF
>TRBV7-2|TRBD1
ASSPFATGAGADTQY
>TRBV7-6|-
ASSPEVLNYNEQF
>TRBV7-9|-
ASILQGGNTEAF
>TRBV5-6|-
ASSLAGVSGNTIY
>TRBV9|TRBD1
ASSLPTGGPWNTGELF
>TRBV10-3|TRBD2
AISFSGRRETQY
>TRBV13|-
ASSPPGGRSPQH
>TRBV19|TRBD1
ASSIRHRDSYEQY
>TRBV12-3/TRBV12-4|-
ASSPITDTQY
>TRBV11-3|-
ASSSRGREAHEKLF
>TRBV11-2|TRBD2
ASSPRTGLAGVYEQF
>TRBV2|TRBD2
ASKPPTSGGAETQY
>TRBV19|-
AVRTDRSGNTIY
>TRBV6-2/TRBV6-3|TRBD2
ASSYSYAGGRRETQY
>TRBV28|-
ASSLWQGLGTGGYT
>TRBV29-1|TRBD2
SVAGVRLPTDTQY
>TRBV6-5|-
ASSSSTPNQPQH
>TRBV4-3|TRBD1
ASSQDNRGREQY
>TRBV27|-
ASSFARDNEQF
>TRBV7-2|-
ASSLAHSYEQY
>TRBV5-8|TRBD1
ASSHGTVGSDTQY
>TRBV6-2/TRBV6-3|TRBD1
ASSLQGARWGYT
>TRBV10-3|-
AISKREDTEAF
>TRBV4-1|-
ASSQERQTAYNSPLH
>TRBV10-3|-
AISESAGRDEAF
>TRBV4-1|-
ASSRISGVQASGSYNEQF
>TRBV10-3|TRBD1
AISENRGNEQF
>TRBV27|TRBD1
ASSPDGQGNNEQF